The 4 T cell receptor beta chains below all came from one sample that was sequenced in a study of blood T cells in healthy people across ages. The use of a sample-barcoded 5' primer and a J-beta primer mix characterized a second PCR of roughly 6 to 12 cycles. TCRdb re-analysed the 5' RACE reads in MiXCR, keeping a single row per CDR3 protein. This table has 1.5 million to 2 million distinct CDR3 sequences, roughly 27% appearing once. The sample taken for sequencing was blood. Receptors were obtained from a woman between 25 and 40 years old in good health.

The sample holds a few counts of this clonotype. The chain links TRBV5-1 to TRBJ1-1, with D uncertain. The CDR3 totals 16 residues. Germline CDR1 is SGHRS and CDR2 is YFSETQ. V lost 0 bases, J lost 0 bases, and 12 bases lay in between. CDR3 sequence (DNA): TGCGCCAGCAGCTTGGTCGCAGTCCGCATGAACACTGAAGCTTTCTTT. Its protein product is CASSLVAVRMNTEAFF.

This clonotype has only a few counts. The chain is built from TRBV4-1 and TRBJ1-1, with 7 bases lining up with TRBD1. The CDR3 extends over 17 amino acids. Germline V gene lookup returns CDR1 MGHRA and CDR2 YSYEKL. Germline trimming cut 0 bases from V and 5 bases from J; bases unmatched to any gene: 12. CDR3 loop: CASSQETYGAGGTEAFF. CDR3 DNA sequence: TGCGCCAGCAGCCAAGAGACTTATGGGGCAGGGGGAACTGAAGCTTTCTTT.

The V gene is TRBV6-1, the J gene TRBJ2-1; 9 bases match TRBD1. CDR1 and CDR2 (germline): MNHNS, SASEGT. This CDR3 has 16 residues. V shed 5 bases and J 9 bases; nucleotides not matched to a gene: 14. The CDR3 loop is CASSQSGTGWEAEQFF. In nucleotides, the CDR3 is TGTGCCAGCAGTCAATCCGGGACAGGGTGGGAGGCTGAGCAGTTCTTC.

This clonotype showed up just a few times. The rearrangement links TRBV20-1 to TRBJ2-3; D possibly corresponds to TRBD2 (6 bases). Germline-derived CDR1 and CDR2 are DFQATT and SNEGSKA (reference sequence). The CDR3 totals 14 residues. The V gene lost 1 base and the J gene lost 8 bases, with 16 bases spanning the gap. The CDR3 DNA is TGCAGTGCTAGAGGGGGGGACTCCGGGGGTACGCAGTATTTT. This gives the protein CSARGGDSGGTQYF.